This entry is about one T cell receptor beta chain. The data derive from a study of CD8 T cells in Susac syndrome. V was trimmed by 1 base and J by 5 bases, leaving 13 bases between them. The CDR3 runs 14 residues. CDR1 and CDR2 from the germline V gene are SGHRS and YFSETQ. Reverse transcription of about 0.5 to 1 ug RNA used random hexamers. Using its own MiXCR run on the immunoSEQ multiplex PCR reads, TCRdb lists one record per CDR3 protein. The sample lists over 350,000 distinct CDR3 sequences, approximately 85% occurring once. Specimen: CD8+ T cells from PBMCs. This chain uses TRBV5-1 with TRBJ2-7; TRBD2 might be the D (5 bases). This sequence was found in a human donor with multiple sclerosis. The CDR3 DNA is TGCGCCAGCAGCTTGAACCATCCGGAGGACGAGCAGTACTTC. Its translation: CASSLNHPEDEQYF.